The next 6 T cell receptor beta chains were all read from a single sample in a study of T cells in Graves' hyperthyroidism and ophthalmopathy. The investigators amplified TCR beta CDR3 regions from RNA transcripts. TCR CDR3 underwent first-round RT-PCR with the HTBI primer set. TCRdb reanalysed the multiplex PCR reads using MiXCR and keeps one entry per CDR3 protein. The sample contains about 480,000 distinct CDR3 sequences, approximately 23% of which appear only once. The sequenced sample was blood. These receptor sequences come from a woman aged 70-85 years with Graves' ophthalmopathy.

This clonotype was detected many times. V and J are TRBV7-8 and TRBJ2-1; 9 nucleotides agree with TRBD2. Per the germline V gene, CDR1 is SGHVS and CDR2 is FQNEAQ. The CDR3 contains 14 residues. Germline trimming cut 2 bases from V and 9 bases from J; bases unmatched to any gene: 5. This CDR3 reads CASSLLAGKGEQFF. The DNA for the CDR3 is TGTGCCAGCAGCTTACTAGCGGGAAAGGGTGAGCAGTTCTTC. The whole variable domain, remainder taken from reference TRBV7-8 and TRBJ2-1, is GAGVSQSPRYKVAKRGQDVALRCDPISGHVSLFWYQQALGQGPEFLTYFQNEAQLDKSGLPSDRFFAERPEGSVSTLKIQRTQQEDSAVYLCASSLLAGKGEQFFGPGTRLTVL.

The chain uses TRBV29-1 and TRBJ2-2; TRBD1 aligns across 8 bases. Germline V gives CDR1 SQVTM, CDR2 ANQGSEA. The CDR3 spans 12 residues. V lost 7 bases and J lost 5; bases outside the gene matches: 3. CDR3 loop: CSAHRGTGELFF. CDR3 coding DNA: TGCAGCGCCCACAGGGGGACCGGGGAGCTGTTTTTT.

The chain couples TRBV15 to TRBJ2-7, with 9 bases fitting TRBD1. After removal of 1 base from V and 0 bases from J, the junction contained 1 base not matched to a gene. CDR1 and CDR2 (germline): LNHNV, YYDKDF (reference sequence). This CDR3 has 15 amino acids. The CDR3 region has the DNA TGTGCCACCAGCAGAGGGGGACAGGGCTCCTACGAGCAGTACTTC. Protein product: CATSRGGQGSYEQYF.

This clonotype was seen repeatedly, ten times or more. The V gene is TRBV28, the J gene TRBJ1-2; D ambiguous. V was cut by 3 bases and J by 4 bases, with 6 bases left in between. Looked up from germline, CDR1 is MDHEN and CDR2 is SYDVKM. This CDR3 comprises 12 residues. The CDR3 coding sequence is TGTGCCAGCAGTTTGAACACCTATGGCTACACCTTC. Translation: CASSLNTYGYTF.

The table lists this clonotype with a few counts. The chain links TRBV11-2 to TRBJ1-4; 10 bases are shared with TRBD1. In germline, CDR1 is SGHAT, CDR2 FQNNGV. The CDR3 totals 15 residues. After removal of 7 bases from V and 4 bases from J, the junction contained 6 bases not matched to a gene. The CDR3 reads CASTQTGGLNEKLFF. CDR3 bases: TGTGCCAGCACTCAGACAGGGGGCCTTAATGAAAAACTGTTTTTT.

Ten or more counts support this clonotype. The chain links TRBV2 to TRBJ2-2; D is undetermined. Germline V CDR1 and CDR2: SNHLY, FYNNEI. CDR3 length: 15 residues. Trimming cost V 8 bases and J 1 base, with 14 bases left between them. Here the CDR3 DNA reads TGTGCCAGCCGTCGCGGTGCAGTGAACACCGGGGAGCTGTTTTTT. Its protein is CASRRGAVNTGELFF.